A selection of T cell receptor beta chains follows, all from one sample in a study of vaccination effects on CD4 cells after COVID-19. Which antigens these TCRs recognize remains unknown. The repertoire was sequenced with immunoSEQ multiplex PCR; TCRdb's copy has only in-frame clones and lacks some. The sample yields 25,000 to 35,000 clones, more than 65% seen once. Sequencing used CD4+ T cells from PBMCs cultured with HCoV-NL63 spike peptides, obtained after COVID-19 vaccination. The receptors shown here come from a human donor who received a COVID-19 vaccine. The CDR3 runs from the conserved cysteine through the conserved F or W. D genes are given only for firm matches. Part of the rows lack a size; the others show once, few, many or a class for expanded clones.

j_call v_call clone_size d_call cdr3_nt cdr3_aa
TRBJ2-1 TRBV29-1 NA NA TGCAGCGTTGAATTCCTTCCTAGCTGGATGGTCAATGAGCAGTTCTTC CSVEFLPSWMVNEQFF
TRBJ1-6 TRBV10-1 few NA TGCGCCAGCATGGACAGCTCAAATTCACCCCTCCACTTT CASMDSSNSPLHF
TRBJ1-6 TRBV19 NA TRBD1 TGTGCCAGTACCCGACGGGACAGGGATAATTCACCCCTCCACTTT CASTRRDRDNSPLHF
TRBJ2-3 TRBV6-4 NA NA TGTGCCAGCAGTGACTCGATCGGCGCAGATACGCAGTATTTT CASSDSIGADTQYF
TRBJ1-3 TRBV7-9 NA NA TGTGCCAGCAGCCCAAGAGGCATCTCTGGAAACACCATATATTTT CASSPRGISGNTIYF
TRBJ2-5 TRBV14 NA NA TGTGCCAGCAGCCAATTTCTCGGGCACCAGGGGGAGACCCAGTACTTC CASSQFLGHQGETQYF
TRBJ1-1 TRBV14 NA NA TGTGCCAGCAGCCAAGCAACTTGGACTGAAGCTTTCTTT CASSQATWTEAFF
TRBJ2-7 TRBV5-1 NA NA TGCGCCAGCAGCTCAAATACGGGACTCGGTCGTTACGAGCAGTACTTC CASSSNTGLGRYEQYF
TRBJ2-1 TRBV18 NA TRBD2 TGTGCCAGCTCTCATGGACTAGCGGGAAGGAACAATGAGCAGTTCTTC CASSHGLAGRNNEQFF
TRBJ1-2 TRBV28 NA NA TGTGCCAGCAGTTTCGGCAGTGGATCTTATGGCTACACCTTC CASSFGSGSYGYTF
TRBJ2-1 TRBV5-4 NA NA TGTGCCAGCAGCGTGGGTGGCGGCTTCTACAATGAGCAGTTCTTC CASSVGGGFYNEQFF
TRBJ2-3 TRBV7-9 NA NA TGTGCCAGCAGCTTAGTCGGCGCAGATACGCAGTATTTT CASSLVGADTQYF
TRBJ1-2 TRBV18 NA NA TGTGCCAGCTCAAACACAGGGGGCTACACCTTC CASSNTGGYTF
TRBJ2-7 TRBV6-5 NA NA TGTGCCAGCAGTTACTTGGGGGGTTCCTACGAGCAGTACTTC CASSYLGGSYEQYF
TRBJ1-1 TRBV27 few NA TGTGCCAGCAGTTTATATCCTGGCAGCGAAGCTTTCTTT CASSLYPGSEAFF
TRBJ1-5 TRBV19 few NA TGTGCCAGTAGGTTGAAAACAGGGCTGAATCAGCCCCAGCATTTT CASRLKTGLNQPQHF
TRBJ1-6 TRBV15 NA NA TGTGCCACCAGCAGAGATGCAGTAGGGAATTCACCCCTCCACTTT CATSRDAVGNSPLHF
TRBJ1-3 TRBV9 NA NA TGTGCCAGCAGCGTAGGTGGTGGTTCCTCTGGAAACACCATATATTTT CASSVGGGSSGNTIYF
TRBJ2-7 TRBV6-5 NA TRBD2 TGTGCCAGCAGTTCCGGACTAGCGGGGTCCTACGAGCAGTACTTC CASSSGLAGSYEQYF
TRBJ2-3 TRBV7-8 NA NA TGTGCCAGCAGCTTAGGGGGGGCGCCAGATACGCAGTATTTT CASSLGGAPDTQYF
TRBJ2-7 TRBV6-5 NA NA TGTGCCAGCAGTTCCATCCGACAGGTGGGCTCCTACGAGCAGTACTTC CASSSIRQVGSYEQYF
TRBJ2-2 TRBV12-5 few NA TGTGCTAGTGGTTGGTTGCGCGGGGAGCTGTTTTTT CASGWLRGELFF
TRBJ1-2 TRBV30 NA TRBD1 TGTGCCTGGTCGACAGGGAACTATGGCTACACCTTC CAWSTGNYGYTF
TRBJ2-3 TRBV19 NA NA TGTGCCAGTAGTGCACAGGGCACAGATACGCAGTATTTT CASSAQGTDTQYF
TRBJ2-5 TRBV5-1 few NA TGCGCCAGCAGCTCCCAGGAGACCCAGTACTTC CASSSQETQYF
TRBJ1-6 TRBV7-9 NA NA TGTGCCAGCAGCTTACTGGTATCCTATAATTCACCCCTCCACTTT CASSLLVSYNSPLHF
TRBJ1-3 TRBV9 once TRBD1 TGTGCCAGCAGCGTAGCACAGGGGGCGCAGGGAAACACCATATATTTT CASSVAQGAQGNTIYF
TRBJ1-5 TRBV6-8 NA TRBD1 TGTGCCAGCACCCTACGCGGGCAGGGGGCGCAGGGGCATCAGCCCCAGCATTTT CASTLRGQGAQGHQPQHF
TRBJ2-6 TRBV4-1 NA TRBD1 TGCGCCAGCAGCCGTGGGAGAGACAGGGGGCTTTTTGGGGCCAACGTCCTGACTTTC CASSRGRDRGLFGANVLTF
TRBJ1-1 TRBV6-5 few NA TGTGCCAGCACCCCGGGGGCTGGGAACACTGAAGCTTTCTTT CASTPGAGNTEAFF
TRBJ2-7 TRBV25-1 NA NA TGTGCCAGCAGTGTCGAAGGGGGATCCTACGAGCAGTACTTC CASSVEGGSYEQYF